This T cell receptor beta chain appears in the sequencing data of a study of T cells in Graves' hyperthyroidism and ophthalmopathy. Study-wide results and limits: The model's output predicted ophthalmopathy at a median of roughly 6 months prior to onset. A model of 13 V-J features distinguished ophthalmopathy from stable hyperthyroidism.

In its sample, this clonotype was seen many times. Its antigen is unknown. The CDR3 has 15 amino acids. Trimming pared 5 bases from V and 2 bases from J, leaving 13 bases between. Germline values: CDR1 SGHTA, CDR2 FQGTGA. Amplified regions were TCR beta CDR3 sequences from RNA transcripts. HTBI primers were employed in a first-round RT-PCR of the TCR CDR3. TCRdb reprocessed the multiplex PCR reads via MiXCR and lists one record per CDR3 protein. The data show a few hundred thousand distinct CDR3 sequences, roughly 14% seen once. This TCR was recovered from a woman younger than 35 with Graves' hyperthyroidism. Material for sequencing was blood. This chain connects TRBV7-3 to TRBJ2-1; D perhaps matches TRBD2 (6 bases). The CDR3 nucleotides are TGTGCCAGCAGCCCCCGGGCGGGAACCTACAATGAGCAGTTCTTC. As protein: CASSPRAGTYNEQFF.